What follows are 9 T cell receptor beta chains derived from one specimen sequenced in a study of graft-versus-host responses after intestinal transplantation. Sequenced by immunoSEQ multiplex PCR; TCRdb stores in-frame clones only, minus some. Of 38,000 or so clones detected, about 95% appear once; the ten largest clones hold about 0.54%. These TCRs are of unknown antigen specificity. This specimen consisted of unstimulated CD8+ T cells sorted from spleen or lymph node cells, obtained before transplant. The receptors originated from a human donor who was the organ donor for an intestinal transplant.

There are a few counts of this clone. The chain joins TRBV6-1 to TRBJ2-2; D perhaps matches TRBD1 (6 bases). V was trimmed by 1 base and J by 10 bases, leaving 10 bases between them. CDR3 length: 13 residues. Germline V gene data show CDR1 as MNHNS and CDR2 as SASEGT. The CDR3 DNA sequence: TGTGCCAGCAGTGAAGTGGGACATACGGAGCTGTTTTTT. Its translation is CASSEVGHTELFF.

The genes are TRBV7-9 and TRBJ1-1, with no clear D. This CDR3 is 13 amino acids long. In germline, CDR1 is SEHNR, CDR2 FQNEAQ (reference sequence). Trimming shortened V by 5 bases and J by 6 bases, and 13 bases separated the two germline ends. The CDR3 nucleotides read TGTGCCAGCAGCCTTCTCAGAGTGGCTGAAGCTTTCTTT. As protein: CASSLLRVAEAFF.

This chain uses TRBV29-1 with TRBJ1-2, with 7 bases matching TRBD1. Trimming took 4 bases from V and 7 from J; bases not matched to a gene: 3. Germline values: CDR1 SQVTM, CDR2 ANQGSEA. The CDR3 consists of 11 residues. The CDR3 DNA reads TGCAGCGTTGTACAGGGGCCTGGCTACACCTTC. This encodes CSVVQGPGYTF.

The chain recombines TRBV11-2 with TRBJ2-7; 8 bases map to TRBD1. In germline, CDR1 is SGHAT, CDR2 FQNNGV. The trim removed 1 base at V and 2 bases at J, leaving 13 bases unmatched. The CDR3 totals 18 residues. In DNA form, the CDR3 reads TGTGCCAGCAGCTTAGTCACCTTCGGGACAGGTTTTACCTACGAGCAGTACTTC. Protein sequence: CASSLVTFGTGFTYEQYF.

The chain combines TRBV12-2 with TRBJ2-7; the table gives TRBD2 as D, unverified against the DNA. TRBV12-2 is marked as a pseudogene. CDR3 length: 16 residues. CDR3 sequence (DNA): TGTGCAAGTCGCTTAGCGCAAGCGGGGACCAATGACGAGCAGTACTTC. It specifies CASRLAQAGTNDEQYF.

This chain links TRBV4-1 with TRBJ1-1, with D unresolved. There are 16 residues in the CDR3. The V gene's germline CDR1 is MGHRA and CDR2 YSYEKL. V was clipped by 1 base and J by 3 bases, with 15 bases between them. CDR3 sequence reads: CASSQVEGNPYTEAFF. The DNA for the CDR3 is TGCGCCAGCAGCCAAGTCGAGGGAAACCCTTACACTGAAGCTTTCTTT.

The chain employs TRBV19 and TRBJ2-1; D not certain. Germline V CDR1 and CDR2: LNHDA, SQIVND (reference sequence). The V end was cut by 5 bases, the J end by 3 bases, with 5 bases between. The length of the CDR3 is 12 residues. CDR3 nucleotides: TGTGCCAGTAGTCTACTCTACAATGAGCAGTTCTTC. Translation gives CASSLLYNEQFF. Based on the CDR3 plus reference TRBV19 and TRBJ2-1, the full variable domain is DGGITQSPKYLFRKEGQNVTLSCEQNLNHDAMYWYRQDPGQGLRLIYYSQIVNDFQKGDIAEGYSVSREKKESFPLTVTSAQKNPTAFYLCASSLLYNEQFFGPGTRLTVL.

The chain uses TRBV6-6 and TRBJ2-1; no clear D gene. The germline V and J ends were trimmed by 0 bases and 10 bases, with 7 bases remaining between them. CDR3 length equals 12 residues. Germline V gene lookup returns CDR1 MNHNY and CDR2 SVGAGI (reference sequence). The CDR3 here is CASSYSGQEQFF. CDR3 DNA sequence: TGTGCCAGCAGTTACTCTGGTCAGGAGCAGTTCTTC.

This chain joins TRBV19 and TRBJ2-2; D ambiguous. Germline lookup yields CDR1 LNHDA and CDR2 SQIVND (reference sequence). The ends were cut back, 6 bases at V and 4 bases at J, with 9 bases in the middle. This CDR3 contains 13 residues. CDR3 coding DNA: TGTGCCAGTAGGATCGCCGCCACCGGGGAGCTGTTTTTT. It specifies CASRIAATGELFF.